Below, 24 T cell receptor beta chains from the same sample are listed, as sequenced in a study of CD8 T cells in Susac syndrome. Reverse transcription of roughly 0.45 to 1 ug RNA used random hexamers. TCRdb independently ran MiXCR on the immunoSEQ multiplex PCR reads; one entry per CDR3 protein. The sample contains 200,000 to 250,000 distinct CDR3 sequences, 80% to 95% of which appear only once. Sequencing input: CD8+ T cells from PBMCs. These receptors were obtained from a human donor with multiple sclerosis.

This chain connects TRBV10-2 to TRBJ1-5, with 7 bases identical to TRBD1. CDR3 length: 15 residues. Germline V lookup: CDR1 WSHSY, CDR2 SAAADI. Unmatched junction bases numbered 4, after V lost 2 bases and J lost 3 bases. This CDR3 is CASSELTGINQPQHF. CDR3 nucleotides: TGCGCCAGCAGTGAGCTGACAGGGATCAATCAGCCCCAGCATTTT.

The chain has TRBV7-9 and TRBJ2-1, with 13 bases identical to TRBD2. Germline V gene sequence: CDR1 SEHNR, CDR2 FQNEAQ (reference sequence). This CDR3 spans 17 amino acids. The trim removed 4 bases at V and 9 bases at J, leaving 12 bases unmatched. The CDR3 here is CASSSSGEGLAGFEQFF. CDR3 sequence (DNA): TGTGCCAGCAGCTCTTCCGGGGAGGGACTAGCGGGGTTTGAGCAGTTCTTC.

This rearrangement joins TRBV29-1 to TRBJ1-2, with D possibly TRBD1 on 6 matching bases. Between the trimmed V and J ends, which lost 3 bases and 3 bases, there was a span of 11 bases. CDR1 is SQVTM and CDR2 is ANQGSEA in the germline V gene. The length of the CDR3 is 13 residues. The CDR3: CSVEIPGDYGYTF. CDR3 nucleotide sequence: TGCAGCGTTGAGATCCCAGGGGACTATGGCTACACCTTC.

The CDR3 loop is CASSLVGVSVEQFF. The CDR3 DNA reads TGTGCCAGCAGCTTAGTTGGAGTATCAGTTGAGCAGTTCTTC. The rearrangement uses TRBV13 and TRBJ2-1, with D unresolved. The CDR3 covers 14 residues. V lost 1 base, J lost 9 bases, and 13 bases lay in between. The germline gives CDR1 PRHDT, CDR2 FYEKMQ (reference sequence).

V gene TRBV5-4 combines with J gene TRBJ1-2, with D tentatively TRBD1 (5 bases). The CDR3 sequence is 12 residues long. V was clipped by 5 bases and J by 6 bases, with 11 bases between them. From germline, CDR1 is SGHNT and CDR2 YYREEE (reference sequence). CDR3 sequence: CASSWGGDGYTF. CDR3 DNA: TGTGCCAGCAGTTGGGGCGGGGATGGCTACACCTTC.

The V and J genes are TRBV27 and TRBJ1-2; no firm D call. The germline V gene encodes CDR1 MNHEY and CDR2 SMNVEV (reference sequence). The CDR3 loop spans 13 amino acids. The V and J ends lost 3 bases and 6 bases respectively, with 11 bases between them. The CDR3 protein is CASSFGGLHGYTF. The CDR3 nucleotides read TGTGCCAGCAGTTTTGGAGGGCTACATGGCTACACCTTC.

This clonotype was detected once. The chain combines TRBV6-1 with TRBJ2-6, with 8 bases lining up with TRBD1. The V gene end was trimmed by 7 bases and the J gene end by 0 bases; junction bases not matched to a gene: 14. CDR3 size: 19 residues. The germline CDR1 and CDR2 sequences are MNHNS and SASEGT. The CDR3 loop is CASTFGEVTGVSGANVLTF. DNA for the CDR3: TGTGCCAGCACCTTCGGGGAAGTGACAGGGGTCTCTGGGGCCAACGTCCTGACTTTC.

The chain employs TRBV20-1 and TRBJ2-5; possibly TRBD1 or TRBD2 for D (6 bases each). This CDR3 is built from 16 residues. V lost 4 bases, J lost 5 bases, and 23 bases lay in between. Per the germline V gene, CDR1 is DFQATT and CDR2 is SNEGSKA (reference sequence). CDR3 DNA: TGCAGTGCTAAGACTAGTGCGGGACAAACGCCGGAGACCCAGTACTTC. It encodes CSAKTSAGQTPETQYF.

The chain employs TRBV9 and TRBJ2-6; maybe TRBD1 (5 bases). The CDR3 runs 16 residues. The germline gives CDR1 SGDLS, CDR2 YYNGEE. Deletions cut 3 bases from V and 0 bases from J, with 10 bases between. CDR3 protein: CASSGGQFSGANVLTF. For the CDR3, the DNA is TGTGCCAGCAGCGGCGGACAATTCTCTGGGGCCAACGTCCTGACTTTC.

J is TRBJ2-5 and V is TRBV30; perhaps D is TRBD1 or TRBD2 (5 bases each). The V end was cut by 5 bases, the J end by 9 bases, with 22 bases between. This CDR3 has 14 amino acids. Germline lookup yields CDR1 GTSNPN and CDR2 SVGIG (reference sequence). Here the CDR3 reads CAWHPLGPRGAQYF. In nucleotides, the CDR3 is TGTGCCTGGCACCCGCTCGGACCCCGAGGGGCCCAGTACTTC.

CDR3 protein: CASRASGSSYNEQFF. CDR3 nucleotide sequence: TGTGCCAGTAGAGCTAGCGGGAGCTCCTACAATGAGCAGTTCTTC. The chain links TRBV19 to TRBJ2-1; 10 positions match TRBD2. The CDR3 has 15 residues. Losses at the gene ends were 6 bases for V and 0 bases for J; bases not matched to a gene: 2. Per the germline V gene, CDR1 is LNHDA and CDR2 is SQIVND (reference sequence). Looking up the rest from reference TRBV19 and TRBJ2-1 gives the full variable domain: DGGITQSPKYLFRKEGQNVTLSCEQNLNHDAMYWYRQDPGQGLRLIYYSQIVNDFQKGDIAEGYSVSREKKESFPLTVTSAQKNPTAFYLCASRASGSSYNEQFFGPGTRLTVL.

V and J are TRBV6-6 and TRBJ1-1; TRBD1 matches 7 bases. CDR3 length: 14 amino acids. CDR1 is MNHNY, CDR2 SVGAGI, per germline (reference sequence). Trimming removed 8 bases from V and 0 bases from J; junction bases left unmatched: 6. Here the CDR3 reads CASQGEGVNTEAFF. In DNA form, the CDR3 reads TGTGCCAGCCAGGGGGAAGGGGTGAACACTGAAGCTTTCTTT.

The chain carries TRBV20-1 and TRBJ1-2, with no clear D. Germline V CDR1 and CDR2: DFQATT, SNEGSKA (reference sequence). The CDR3 has 14 residues. V was trimmed by 5 bases and J by 0 bases, leaving 13 bases between them. The CDR3 DNA reads TGCAGTGCTCCCCCGGCGCCCGCTAACTATGGCTACACCTTC. Its protein is CSAPPAPANYGYTF.

The chain is built from TRBV27 and TRBJ2-1, with 7 bases aligning to TRBD2. Germline V gene sequence: CDR1 MNHEY, CDR2 SMNVEV (reference sequence). This CDR3 is 16 amino acids long. V lost 9 bases to trimming and J lost 0 bases; unmatched junction nucleotides: 11. The CDR3 here is CASRKIAGGSYNEQFF. The CDR3 DNA follows: TGTGCCAGTCGAAAGATAGCGGGCGGCTCCTACAATGAGCAGTTCTTC.

This sequence joins TRBV7-8 and TRBJ2-7, with 7 positions matching TRBD1. The length of the CDR3 is 13 residues. With 5 bases clipped from V and 6 bases from J, the junction kept 7 bases outside the gene matches. Germline CDR1 reads SGHVS; CDR2 reads FQNEAQ. Written as DNA, the CDR3 is TGTGCCAGCAGCGCAACAGGGGATAGCGAGCAGTACTTC. Encoded protein: CASSATGDSEQYF.

CDR3 DNA sequence: TGCAGTGCTAGGGGATCGACAGGGAGGAGAGAGACCCAGTACTTC. This codes for CSARGSTGRRETQYF. The rearrangement links TRBV20-1 to TRBJ2-5, with D perhaps matching TRBD1 (7 bases). The V end lost 3 bases, the J end lost 4 bases, and 18 bases lay between the germline ends. CDR3 size: 15 residues. Germline V gene sequence: CDR1 DFQATT, CDR2 SNEGSKA (reference sequence).

V gene TRBV11-1 combines with J gene TRBJ1-3, with 8 bases lining up with TRBD1. J lost 0 bases, V lost 3 bases, and 16 bases had no gene match. This CDR3 region has 20 residues. CDR1 SGHAT and CDR2 FQDESV come from the germline V gene (reference sequence). CDR3 nucleotide sequence: TGTGCCAGCAGCTTTTCGCCCGCGGGACAGGACCTTAGCTCTGGAAACACCATATATTTT. Protein sequence: CASSFSPAGQDLSSGNTIYF.

Here the CDR3 DNA reads TGTGCCAGTAGTATAGAGGGGACTCACTCCTACAATGAGCAGTTCTTC. Its protein product is CASSIEGTHSYNEQFF. The chain links TRBV19 to TRBJ2-1, with D possibly TRBD2 on 6 matching bases. Trimming removed 0 bases at V and 0 bases at J, with 9 bases between. This CDR3 region has 16 residues. Germline lookup yields CDR1 LNHDA and CDR2 SQIVND (reference sequence).

This chain connects TRBV6-1 to TRBJ2-1; D uncertain. Germline V lookup: CDR1 MNHNS, CDR2 SASEGT. The CDR3 runs to 14 residues. V gave up 7 bases and J gave up 0 bases, with 10 bases separating them. The CDR3 protein is CASKVGSSYNEQFF. In nucleotides, the CDR3 is TGTGCCAGCAAGGTGGGAAGCTCCTACAATGAGCAGTTCTTC.

This clonotype occurred a few times. The CDR3 DNA is TGTGCCAGCAGTCGGGGGGCAAATGAGCAGTTCTTC. Translating gives CASSRGANEQFF. The chain recombines TRBV2 with TRBJ2-1; TRBD2 might be the D (7 bases). CDR3 length: 12 residues. V lost 5 bases, J lost 7 bases, and 9 bases lay in between. Germline lookup yields CDR1 SNHLY and CDR2 FYNNEI.

The gene calls are TRBV20-1 and TRBJ1-1, with 7 bases lining up with TRBD1. The CDR3 sequence is 17 residues long. J lost 6 bases, V lost 0 bases, and 16 bases had no gene match. The germline CDR1 and CDR2 sequences are DFQATT and SNEGSKA (reference sequence). The CDR3, as DNA: TGCAGTGCTAGAGATGCGACAGGGAGTAATCTCTTGGCTGAAGCTTTCTTT. Its translation: CSARDATGSNLLAEAFF.

This chain joins TRBV19 and TRBJ1-1, with D uncertain. The CDR3 loop spans 10 amino acids. V was cut by 7 bases and J by 3 bases, with 3 bases left in between. Germline V gene data show CDR1 as LNHDA and CDR2 as SQIVND (reference sequence). The CDR3 DNA reads as TGTGCCAGTATGGACACTGAAGCTTTCTTT. It codes for CASMDTEAFF.

The chain joins TRBV4-2 to TRBJ2-7, with D perhaps being TRBD1 or TRBD2 (6 bases each). V lost 4 bases, J lost 3 bases, and 13 bases lay in between. The germline CDR1 and CDR2 sequences are LGHNA and YNFKEQ. The CDR3 runs 14 residues. The chain's CDR3 is CASSPQGGFYEQYF. The CDR3 DNA reads as TGTGCCAGCAGCCCTCAAGGGGGGTTCTACGAGCAGTACTTC.

The V gene is TRBV9, the J gene TRBJ2-1; 10 bases agree with TRBD2. V gave up 0 bases and J gave up 7 bases; unmatched junction bases: 7. This CDR3 region has 16 residues. The V gene's germline CDR1 is SGDLS and CDR2 YYNGEE. In DNA form, the CDR3 reads TGTGCCAGCAGCGTAGAACTAGCGGGGACGTTAAATGAGCAGTTCTTC. Its translation: CASSVELAGTLNEQFF.